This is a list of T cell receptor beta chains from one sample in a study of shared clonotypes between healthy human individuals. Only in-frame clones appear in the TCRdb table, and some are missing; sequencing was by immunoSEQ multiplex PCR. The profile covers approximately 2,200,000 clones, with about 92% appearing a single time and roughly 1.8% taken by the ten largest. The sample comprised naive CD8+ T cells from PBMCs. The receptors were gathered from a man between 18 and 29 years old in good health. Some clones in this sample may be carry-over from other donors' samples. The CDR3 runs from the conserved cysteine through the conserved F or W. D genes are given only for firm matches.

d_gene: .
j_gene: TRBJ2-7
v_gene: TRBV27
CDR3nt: TGTGCCAGCAGTTTAGGCGGCGAGCAGTACTTC
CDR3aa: CASSLGGEQYF

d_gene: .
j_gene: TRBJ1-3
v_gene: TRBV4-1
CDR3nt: TGCGCCAGCAGCCCAGGAACCCTCTCTGGAAACACCATATATTTT
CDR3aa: CASSPGTLSGNTIYF

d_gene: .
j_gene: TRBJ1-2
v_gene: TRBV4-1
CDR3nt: TGCGCCAGCAGCCAAGAGCCAGTTTATTCCTATGGCTACACCTTC
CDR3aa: CASSQEPVYSYGYTF

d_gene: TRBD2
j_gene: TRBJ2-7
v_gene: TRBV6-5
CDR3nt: TGTGCCAGCAGCCTTAGCGGGATGTCCTACGAGCAGTACTTC
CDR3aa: CASSLSGMSYEQYF

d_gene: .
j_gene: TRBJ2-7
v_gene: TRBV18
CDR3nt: TGTGCCAGCTCACAGCCTGAGAGCTGGGACAGCGGGTCCTACGAGCAGTACTTC
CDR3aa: CASSQPESWDSGSYEQYF

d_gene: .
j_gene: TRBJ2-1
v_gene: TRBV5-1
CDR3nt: TGCGCCAGCAGCTTGGACCGGAATAGGGGGAATGAGCAGTTCTTC
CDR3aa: CASSLDRNRGNEQFF

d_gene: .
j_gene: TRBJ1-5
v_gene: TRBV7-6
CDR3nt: TGTGCCAGCAGCCTGACAAGGTTCCAGCCCCAGCATTTT
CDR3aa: CASSLTRFQPQHF

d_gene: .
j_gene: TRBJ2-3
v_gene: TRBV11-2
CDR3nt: TGTGCCAGCAGCTTTATCACAGATACGCAGTATTTT
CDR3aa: CASSFITDTQYF

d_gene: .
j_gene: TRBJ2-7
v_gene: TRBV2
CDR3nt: TGTGCCAGCAGTGAAGCGTTTAGTGGTTTCCACGAGCAGTACTTC
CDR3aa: CASSEAFSGFHEQYF

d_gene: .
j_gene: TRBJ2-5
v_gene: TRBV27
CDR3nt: TGTGCCAGCAGTTTATCCCCGGGTTCAGGGACCCAGTACTTC
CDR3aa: CASSLSPGSGTQYF

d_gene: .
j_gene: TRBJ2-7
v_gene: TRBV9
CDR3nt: TGTGCCAGCAGCGCCGGGAGAGGGTACGAGCAGTACTTC
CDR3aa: CASSAGRGYEQYF

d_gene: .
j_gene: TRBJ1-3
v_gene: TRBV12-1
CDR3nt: TGTGCCAGCAGCTTTGTCCGGGTGAGCTCTGGAAACACCATATATTTT
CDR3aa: CASSFVRVSSGNTIYF

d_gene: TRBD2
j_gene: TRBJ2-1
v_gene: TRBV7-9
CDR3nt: TGTGCCAGCAGACTAGCGGGAGTCCTCGGTGAGCAGTTCTTC
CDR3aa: CASRLAGVLGEQFF

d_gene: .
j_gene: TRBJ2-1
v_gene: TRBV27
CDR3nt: TGTGCCAGCAGCCGTGCATTAAATGAGCAGTTCTTC
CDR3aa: CASSRALNEQFF

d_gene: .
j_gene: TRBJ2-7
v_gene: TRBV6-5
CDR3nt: TGTGCCAGCAGTCCAGGAAACTCCTACGAGCAGTACTTC
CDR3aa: CASSPGNSYEQYF

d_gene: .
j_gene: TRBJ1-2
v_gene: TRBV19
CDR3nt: TGTGCCAGTAGTGGGACCCGGGGTGGAGACTATGGCTACACCTTC
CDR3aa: CASSGTRGGDYGYTF

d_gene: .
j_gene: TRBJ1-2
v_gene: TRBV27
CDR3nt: TGTGCCAGCAGCACCACCCCCTTGTCGGAGAGACATCGAAGAGGCTACACCTTC
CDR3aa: CASSTTPLSERHRRGYTF

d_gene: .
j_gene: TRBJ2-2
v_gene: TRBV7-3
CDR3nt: TGTGCCAGCAGCCAAAAGAACACCGGGGAGCTGTTTTTT
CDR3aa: CASSQKNTGELFF

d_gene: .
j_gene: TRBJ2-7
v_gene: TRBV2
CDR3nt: TGTGCCAGCCAGGGGCCAGAAACCTACGAGCAGTACTTC
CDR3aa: CASQGPETYEQYF

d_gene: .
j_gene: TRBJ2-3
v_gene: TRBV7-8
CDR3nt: TGTGCCAGCAGTCTTGGTAGGACCTTAAAGGATACGCAGTATTTT
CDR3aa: CASSLGRTLKDTQYF